This TCR beta chain came from a study of CD4 T cells in relation to SARS-CoV-2 and coronaviruses. Unexposed donor CD4+ T cells date from about 2011-2018, before the COVID-19 pandemic. CD4+ T cells were isolated from the cells after around 9 days of culture. TCRdb keeps only in-frame clones here, not all; method: immunoSEQ multiplex PCR. The sample shows 16,000 or so clones, over 75% of them seen only once. Germline V CDR1 and CDR2: WNHNN, SYGVQD (reference sequence). With V trimmed by 2 bases and J by 1 base, 15 bases remained unmatched. The CDR3 runs to 20 residues. A note on this clone: Antigen unknown.

V gene TRBV10-1 combines with J gene TRBJ2-7; 12 bases fit TRBD2. Sequenced sample: CD4+ T cells from PBMCs, cultured in vitro. This TCR derives from a human donor in good health. The CDR3 DNA reads as TGCGCCAGCAGTGAGGCGTTAGGGACTAGCGGGTGGATGAGGTCCTACGAGCAGTACTTC. This encodes CASSEALGTSGWMRSYEQYF.